This TCR beta chain emerged from a study of shared clonotypes between healthy human individuals (dated by TCRdb to 2019 to 2021). For the study in its entirety: The cohort comprised a couple of women and a few men aged 18 to 49 years. Per donor, three plates each were used for CD4 naive and CD4 memory, two for CD8 naive, and one for CD8 memory. To estimate repertoire size and how much clonotypes are shared between individuals, the study performed deep sequencing of blood TCR repertoires from a few healthy adults. Different laboratories and diverse techniques were used to prepare libraries and sequence TCR repertoires, to increase sequencing depth and limit assay-specific biases. Leukapheresis yielded between about 0.9 and 8.9 billion PBMCs per donor.

The paper's findings and limits, for the study overall: Naive subsets generally had larger estimated clonotype richness than memory subsets did. Clonotypes shared by all four sorted-subset donors showed higher generation probabilities than non-shared clonotypes. Incomplete sequencing was indicated by rarefaction of sorted-subset datasets, despite the large sequencing depth. Sampling was restricted to blood, and TCR repertoires in tissues likely differ from the TCR repertoires found in blood. Across a handful of donors, about 4.5% of naive CD4, 3% to 3.5% of naive CD8, about 2% of memory CD4, and under 0.45% of memory CD8 clonotypes were shared. Because the study included only a small number of donors, the genetic and exposure-history diversity represented was limited. Based on pairwise subsampling, the degree of clonotype sharing among donors was expected to be affected by sequencing depth.

Donors were healthy HIV-negative adults with no recently reported acute infections or vaccinations. Every donor was a Caucasian adult residing in Nashville, Tennessee, USA. CD4+ T cells were enriched through magnetic negative selection, after which naive cells were positively selected on CD45RA and the remaining negative fraction served as the memory subset. Blood was obtained by leukapheresis, after which PBMCs were separated by Ficoll-Histopaque density gradient centrifugation and cryopreserved in liquid nitrogen vapor phase. Analytical flow cytometry was used to check the purity and quantity of every magnetically sorted T cell population. Genomic DNA was isolated from every sorted fraction and measured by UV absorbance on a Nanodrop 2000c. With respect to this clone: Its antigen is still unknown. Base quality data are lacking; no much larger clone is found one base away.

Using the deep immunoSEQ assay, multiplex PCR amplified TCR CDR3 regions from genomic DNA. Extracted genomic DNA from each cell subset was spread evenly across all wells of several immunoSEQ 96-well plates, with each plate serving as a replicate. For sorted subsets, roughly 190 ng of genomic DNA, equivalent to 30,000 or so T cell genomes, went into each replicate PCR. Purified libraries were quantified with a Qubit 3.0 fluorometer, sized on a Bioanalyzer 2100, and re-quantified with the KAPA Library Quantification kit. Every immunoSEQ 96-well plate was sequenced on a dedicated single-read 150-cycle Illumina NextSeq 550 flow cell. The paper's data handling went like this. Because the immunoSEQ output included only junctional sequences and no quality scores, the filtering could not be the same as the filtering used for full-length reads. To assign V/J genes and CDR3, sequences were annotated against IMGT germline references using PyIR, a Python wrapper for IgBLAST v1.9. Reads with weak V/J assignments (E-value above 1e-6), missing CDR3, stop codons, out-of-frame junctions, or ambiguous translated residues were removed. A V3J clonotype was defined by an identical inferred V gene, J gene, and CDR3 amino acid sequence. Percentage overlap between repertoires was computed as shared unique clonotypes divided by the size of the smaller repertoire. Repertoire richness was assessed with RTK rarefaction, the Chao1 estimator, and Recon v2.1 estimates of unobserved clonotypes. OLGA was used to compute generation probabilities for all TCRbeta clonotypes that the gDNA method yielded from a handful of donors. TCRdb retrieved this table from immuneACCESS and kept in-frame rearrangements only. Not all clones are present; in checked studies, unresolved V genes account for under half, and no reason is known for the remainder. V and J calls and clone size are those listed in that table; D and trimming were worked out from the DNA. The table for this sample lists approximately 2.5 million clones; more than 85% of them were counted only once. The ten largest make up approximately 0.37% of the sample.

This TCR was sampled from a man between 18 and 29 years old in good health. Some clones in this sample may be carry-over from other donors' samples. Input material: naive CD4+ T cells from PBMCs. According to the study, the label for this sample's cell subset or site signals: CD45RA+ positively selected.

The DNA is as follows: TGTGCCAGCAGCTTATCTGGGCAGGGGTACTACAATGAGCAGTTCTTC. This translates into CASSLSGQGYYNEQFF. The receptor chain draws on TRBV7-9 and TRBJ2-1, with a tentative D gene TRBD1 over 6 matching bases. Via the germline V gene (reference sequence), CDR1 is SEHNR and CDR2 FQNEAQ. V sheds 2 bases and J sheds 3 bases, leaving 14 bases between their ends. Including cysteine and phenylalanine, the CDR3 has 16 amino acids. Just CDR3 DNA is preserved here, 48 bases in frame from base 1.